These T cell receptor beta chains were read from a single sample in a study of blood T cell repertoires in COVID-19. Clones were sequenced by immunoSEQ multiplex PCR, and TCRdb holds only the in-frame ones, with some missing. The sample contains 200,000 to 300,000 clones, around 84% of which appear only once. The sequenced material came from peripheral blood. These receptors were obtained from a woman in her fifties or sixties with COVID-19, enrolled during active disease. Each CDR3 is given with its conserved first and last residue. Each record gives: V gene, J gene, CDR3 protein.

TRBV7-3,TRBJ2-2,CASSLLTRKLTSGENTGELFF
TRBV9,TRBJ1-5,CASSAGDRGNQPQHF
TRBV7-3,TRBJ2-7,CASSTRSSGMTYEQYF
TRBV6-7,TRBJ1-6,CASSYHRAVTYNSPLHF
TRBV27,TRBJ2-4,CASSQGTIDIQYF
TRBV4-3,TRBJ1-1,CASSQERGGAEAFF
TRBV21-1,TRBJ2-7,CATMRRTSGWTYEQYF
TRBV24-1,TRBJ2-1,CATSDPVGGKEQFF
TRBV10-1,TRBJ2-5,CASSGQAGPAQETQYF
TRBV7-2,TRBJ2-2,CASSLSRGTGELFF
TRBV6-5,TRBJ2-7,CASSPPGQGRDEQYF
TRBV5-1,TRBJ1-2,CASSPLGGQAANYGYTF
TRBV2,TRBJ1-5,CASSSQQGYRQPQHF
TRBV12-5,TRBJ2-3,CASGTRTSGEDTQYF
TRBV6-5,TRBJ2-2,CASTRTENTGELFF
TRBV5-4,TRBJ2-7,CASSLDRGPGEQYF
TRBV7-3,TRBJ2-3,CASSSMGGAYTDTQYF
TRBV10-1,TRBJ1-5,CASSEGSHSNQPQHF
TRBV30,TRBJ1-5,CAWSQGQGNQPQHF
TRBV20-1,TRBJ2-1,CSARGVAEQFF
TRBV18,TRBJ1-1,CASSPRDTQNTEAFF
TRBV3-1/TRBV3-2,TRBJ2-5,CASSPHSGRTQETQYF
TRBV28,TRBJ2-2,CASSLRGISSGELFF
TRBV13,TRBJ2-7,CASSLAPDTGYEQYF
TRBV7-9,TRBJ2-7,CASSYPGQGDYEQYF
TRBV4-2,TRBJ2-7,CASSRRLGVNEQYF
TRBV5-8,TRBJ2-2,CASSLKRTGELFF
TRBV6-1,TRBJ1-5,CASSVGLGGSNQPQHF
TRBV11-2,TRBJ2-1,CASSLGASGRSYNEQFF
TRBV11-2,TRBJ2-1,CASSPAPRTSGRGDNEQFF
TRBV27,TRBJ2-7,CASSRGGEQYF
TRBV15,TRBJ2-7,CATSRDRGTVNEQYF
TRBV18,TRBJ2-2,CASSPRSAEGELFF
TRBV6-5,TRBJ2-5,CASSFGGAQETQYF
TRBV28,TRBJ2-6,CASSLQGNSGANVLTF
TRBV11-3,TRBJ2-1,CASSGQGFGYNEQFF
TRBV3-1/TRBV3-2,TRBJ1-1,CASSQNRGSEAFF
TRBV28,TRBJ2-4,CASSIQGSAKNIQYF
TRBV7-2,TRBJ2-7,CASSSQGYEQYF
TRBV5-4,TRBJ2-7,CASSLEVAYEQYF
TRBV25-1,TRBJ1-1,CASSEFSAGGAFF
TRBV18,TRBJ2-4,CASSPGGTKNIQYF
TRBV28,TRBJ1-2,CASSAPQGLGYTF
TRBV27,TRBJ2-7,CDLTAETYEQYF
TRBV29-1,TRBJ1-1,CSVSGRGTEAFF